These T cell receptor beta chains were read from a single sample in a study of blood T cell repertoires in COVID-19. TCRdb keeps only in-frame clones here, not all; method: immunoSEQ multiplex PCR. Among approximately 34,000 clones listed, around 87% were seen once. Sequencing was carried out using peripheral blood. Every receptor here comes from a man in his 60s with active COVID-19. Both conserved end residues are trimmed from each CDR3.

TRBV5-1,TRBJ2-2,ASSLLTGQSTGELF
TRBV7-2,TRBJ2-7,ASSSNRGAYEQY
TRBV4-1,TRBJ2-3,ASTGGISGTDTQY
TRBV2,TRBJ1-2,ASSERVLLGYGYT
TRBV19,TRBJ1-6,ASSIPTGGNSPLH
TRBV18,TRBJ2-1,ASQTRGANLHNEQF
TRBV9,TRBJ2-1,ASSADRGGNEQF
TRBV12-1,TRBJ2-5,ASSGGPNGETQY
TRBV7-2,TRBJ2-7,ASGGPTYEQY
TRBV7-2,TRBJ1-6,ASSYSQLNSPLH
TRBV28,TRBJ2-7,ASSAPGLAGNEQY
TRBV30,TRBJ1-1,AWTQGSSQAF
TRBV7-9,TRBJ2-3,ASSPGGPRRPGDLDTQY